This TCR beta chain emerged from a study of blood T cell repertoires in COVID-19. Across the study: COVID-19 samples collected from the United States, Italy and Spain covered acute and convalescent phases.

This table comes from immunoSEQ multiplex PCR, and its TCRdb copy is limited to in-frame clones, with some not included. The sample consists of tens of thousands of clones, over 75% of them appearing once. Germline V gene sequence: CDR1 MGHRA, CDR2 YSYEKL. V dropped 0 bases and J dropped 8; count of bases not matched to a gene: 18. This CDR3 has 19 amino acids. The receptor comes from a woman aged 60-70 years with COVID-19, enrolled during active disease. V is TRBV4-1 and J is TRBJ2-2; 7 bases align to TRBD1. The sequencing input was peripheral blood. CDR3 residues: CASSQDDGATGFSPGELFF. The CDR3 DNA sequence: TGCGCCAGCAGCCAAGATGATGGTGCGACAGGGTTTTCACCGGGGGAGCTGTTTTTT.